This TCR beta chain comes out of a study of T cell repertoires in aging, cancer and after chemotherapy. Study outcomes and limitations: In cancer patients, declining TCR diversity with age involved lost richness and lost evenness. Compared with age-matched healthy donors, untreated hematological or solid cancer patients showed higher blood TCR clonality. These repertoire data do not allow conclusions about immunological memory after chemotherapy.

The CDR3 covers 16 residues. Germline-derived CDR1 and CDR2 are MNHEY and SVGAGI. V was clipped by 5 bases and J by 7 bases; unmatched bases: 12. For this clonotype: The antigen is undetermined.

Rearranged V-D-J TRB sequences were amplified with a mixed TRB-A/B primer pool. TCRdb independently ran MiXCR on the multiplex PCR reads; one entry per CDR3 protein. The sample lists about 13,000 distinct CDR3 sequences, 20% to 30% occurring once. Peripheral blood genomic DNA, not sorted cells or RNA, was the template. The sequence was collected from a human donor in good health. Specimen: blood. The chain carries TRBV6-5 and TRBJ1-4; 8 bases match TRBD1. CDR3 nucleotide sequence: TGTGCCAGCAGTACGGCTCCAGGGGGCCGGAGTGAAAAACTGTTTTTT. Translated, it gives CASSTAPGGRSEKLFF.